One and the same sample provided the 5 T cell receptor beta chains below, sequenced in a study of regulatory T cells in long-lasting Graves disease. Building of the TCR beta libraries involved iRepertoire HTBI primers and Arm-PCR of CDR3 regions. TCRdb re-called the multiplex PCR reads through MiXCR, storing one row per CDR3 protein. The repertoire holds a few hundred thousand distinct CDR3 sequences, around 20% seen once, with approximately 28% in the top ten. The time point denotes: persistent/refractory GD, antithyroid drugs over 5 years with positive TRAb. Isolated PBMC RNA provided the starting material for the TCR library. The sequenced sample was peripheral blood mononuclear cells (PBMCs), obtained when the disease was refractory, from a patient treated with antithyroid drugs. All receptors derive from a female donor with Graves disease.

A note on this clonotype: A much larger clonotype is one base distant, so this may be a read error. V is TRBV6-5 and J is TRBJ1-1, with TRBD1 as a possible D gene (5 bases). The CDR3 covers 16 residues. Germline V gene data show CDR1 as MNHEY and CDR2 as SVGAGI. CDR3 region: CASSSPLQLSDTKAFF. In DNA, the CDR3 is TGTGCCAGCAGTTCCCCATTACAGTTATCGGACACTAAAGCTTTCTTT.

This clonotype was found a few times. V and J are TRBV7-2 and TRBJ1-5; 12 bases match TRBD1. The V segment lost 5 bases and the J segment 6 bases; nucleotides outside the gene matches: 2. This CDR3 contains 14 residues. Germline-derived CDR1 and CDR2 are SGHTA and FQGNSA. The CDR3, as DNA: TGTGCCAGCAGCATGGGACAGGGGGCTCAGCCCCAGCATTTT. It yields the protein CASSMGQGAQPQHF.

The CDR3 spells CASSETGVEQYF. DNA for the CDR3: TGTGCCAGCAGCGAGACCGGGGTCGAGCAGTACTTC. This rearrangement joins TRBV12-3 or TRBV12-4 to TRBJ2-7; D perhaps matches TRBD2 (5 bases). Trimming took off 6 bases at V and 6 bases at J, with 12 bases between the two ends. The CDR3 loop spans 12 amino acids.

As DNA, the CDR3 is TGCGCCAGCAGCTTGATGGTAGCGGGAGGTTCGGGTGAGCAGTTCTTC. Protein: CASSLMVAGGSGEQFF. The J gene is TRBJ2-1, the V gene TRBV5-1, with 10 nucleotides matching TRBD2. The V gene end was trimmed by 1 base and the J gene end by 9 bases; junction bases not matched to a gene: 10. This CDR3 region has 16 residues. In germline, CDR1 is SGHRS, CDR2 YFSETQ.

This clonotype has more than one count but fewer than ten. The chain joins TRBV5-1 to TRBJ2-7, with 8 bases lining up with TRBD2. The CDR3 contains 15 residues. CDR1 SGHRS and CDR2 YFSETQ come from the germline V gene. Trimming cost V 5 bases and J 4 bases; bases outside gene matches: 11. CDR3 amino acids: CASSEVAGGDYEQYF. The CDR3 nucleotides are TGCGCCAGCAGTGAGGTTGCGGGGGGAGATTACGAGCAGTACTTC. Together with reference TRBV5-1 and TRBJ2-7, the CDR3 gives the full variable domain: KAGVTQTPRYLIKTRGQQVTLSCSPISGHRSVSWYQQTPGQGLQFLFEYFSETQRNKGNFPGRFSGRQFSNSRSEMNVSTLELGDSALYLCASSEVAGGDYEQYFGPGTRLTVT.